These 28 T cell receptor beta chains originate from one sample sequenced in a study of blood T cell repertoires in COVID-19. Libraries were prepared by immunoSEQ multiplex PCR; TCRdb keeps only in-frame clonotypes and omits some of them. Among approximately 90,000 clones listed, roughly nine tenths were seen once. Sequenced sample: peripheral blood. All receptors derive from a man between 50 and 59 years old with acute or convalescent COVID-19.

The chain carries TRBV6-5 and TRBJ2-3, with 10 positions matching TRBD1. The CDR3 sequence is 15 residues long. V trimming: 6 bases; J trimming: 4 bases; junction bases outside the gene matches: 7. Germline assignment: CDR1 MNHEY and CDR2 SVGAGI. The CDR3 DNA is TGTGCCAGCAGAGGGACAGGGGAATTGTCAGATACGCAGTATTTT. Translated: CASRGTGELSDTQYF.

This clone has a single count. V gene TRBV5-5 combines with J gene TRBJ1-2; D call uncertain. The V gene lost 0 bases and the J gene lost 0 bases, with 3 bases spanning the gap. Germline V gives CDR1 SGHKS, CDR2 YYEKEE (reference sequence). This CDR3 has 13 amino acids. CDR3: CASSLGANYGYTF. The CDR3 bases are TGTGCCAGCAGCTTGGGAGCTAACTATGGCTACACCTTC.

The chain has TRBV5-1 and TRBJ2-5; 8 nucleotides match TRBD1. This CDR3 is 16 amino acids long. V lost 4 bases to trimming and J lost 3 bases; unmatched junction nucleotides: 11. Germline-derived CDR1 and CDR2 are SGHRS and YFSETQ. Here the CDR3 reads CASSGTQGEAKETQYF. CDR3 nucleotide sequence: TGCGCCAGCAGCGGTACACAGGGGGAGGCGAAAGAGACCCAGTACTTC.

The gene calls are TRBV29-1 and TRBJ2-1, with 8 bases lining up with TRBD1. This CDR3 is 15 amino acids long. The V gene end was trimmed by 7 bases and the J gene end by 0 bases; junction bases not matched to a gene: 8. Per the germline V gene, CDR1 is SQVTM and CDR2 is ANQGSEA. The CDR3 nucleotides read TGCAGCGGACGAACAGGGGGGAGCTCCTACAATGAGCAGTTCTTC. Translated, it gives CSGRTGGSSYNEQFF.

This clone was seen only once. The chain links TRBV2 to TRBJ1-5, with D maybe TRBD1 (5 bases). Germline V CDR1 and CDR2: SNHLY, FYNNEI. The CDR3 length is 16 residues. The V gene lost 4 bases and the J gene lost 4 bases, with 17 bases spanning the gap. CDR3 DNA sequence: TGTGCCAGCAGTGCCGCGGGACTAAACCTAAATCAGCCCCAGCATTTT. Translation: CASSAAGLNLNQPQHF. Together with reference TRBV2 and TRBJ1-5, the CDR3 gives the full variable domain: EPEVTQTPSHQVTQMGQEVILRCVPISNHLYFYWYRQILGQKVEFLVSFYNNEISEKSEIFDDQFSVERPDGSNFTLKIRSTKLEDSAMYFCASSAAGLNLNQPQHFGDGTRLSIL.

The V call is TRBV5-1, the J call TRBJ2-2; TRBD2 matches 9 bases. There are 14 residues in the CDR3. Germline-derived CDR1 and CDR2 are SGHRS and YFSETQ. V shed 6 bases, J shed 5 bases, and the junction held 5 bases outside the gene matches. CDR3 sequence reads: CASMSSGVTGELFF. DNA for the CDR3: TGCGCCAGCATGTCTAGCGGGGTGACCGGGGAGCTGTTTTTT. The full variable domain, in which reference TRBV5-1 and TRBJ2-2 provide the parts outside the CDR3, is KAGVTQTPRYLIKTRGQQVTLSCSPISGHRSVSWYQQTPGQGLQFLFEYFSETQRNKGNFPGRFSGRQFSNSRSEMNVSTLELGDSALYLCASMSSGVTGELFFGEGSRLTVL.

The count of this clone is one. The V call is TRBV6-5, the J call TRBJ1-2, with 7 bases aligning to TRBD1. After removal of 1 base from V and 8 bases from J, the junction contained 10 bases not matched to a gene. CDR1 is MNHEY, CDR2 SVGAGI, per germline. This CDR3 spans 15 amino acids. In DNA form, the CDR3 reads TGTGCCAGCAGTTACTGGGCAGGGGGTACTTCGGGCTACACCTTC. It is translated as CASSYWAGGTSGYTF.

The chain links TRBV19 to TRBJ1-6; D gene ambiguous. Trimming removed 1 base at V and 9 bases at J, with 7 bases between. There are 13 residues in the CDR3. Germline values: CDR1 LNHDA, CDR2 SQIVND (reference sequence). DNA of the CDR3: TGTGCCAGTAGTATAGGGGCAGCTTCACCCCTCCACTTT. It is translated as CASSIGAASPLHF.

The chain joins TRBV4-2 to TRBJ2-1; D is perhaps TRBD2 (7 bases). The germline gives CDR1 LGHNA, CDR2 YNFKEQ. CDR3 size: 17 residues. The V end was cut by 0 bases, the J end by 2 bases, with 14 bases between. CDR3 sequence (DNA): TGTGCCAGCAGCCAAGAAGCCGGGGGGCCACCCTACAATGAGCAGTTCTTC. It codes for CASSQEAGGPPYNEQFF.

This rearrangement joins TRBV6-2 or TRBV6-3 to TRBJ1-1; D not resolved. In germline, CDR1 is MNHEY, CDR2 SVGEGT. Trimming left V 4 bases short and J 7 bases short, with 7 bases between. There are 11 residues in the CDR3. Written as DNA, the CDR3 is TGTGCCAGCAGTTCCCTTCTTGAAGCTTTCTTT. Translation gives CASSSLLEAFF.

This clone was recorded only once. The chain uses TRBV29-1 and TRBJ2-3; 13 bases fit TRBD2. The CDR3 sequence is 15 residues long. Unmatched junction bases numbered 1, after V lost 4 bases and J lost 0 bases. CDR1 is SQVTM, CDR2 ANQGSEA, per germline. This CDR3 is CSVVTSGGSTDTQYF. DNA of the CDR3: TGCAGCGTTGTGACTAGCGGGGGGAGCACAGATACGCAGTATTTT.

The genes are TRBV6-1 and TRBJ2-7, with a possible D match to TRBD1 (6 bases). V was pared by 2 bases and J by 4 bases, with 9 bases between. CDR1 MNHNS and CDR2 SASEGT come from the germline V gene. CDR3 size: 13 residues. This CDR3 reads CASSETTGYEQYF. The CDR3 coding sequence is TGTGCCAGCAGTGAAACAACAGGGTACGAGCAGTACTTC.

The chain has TRBV1 and TRBJ1-3; the table's D call TRBD1 went unverified against the DNA. TRBV1 is an annotated pseudogene. CDR3 size: 14 residues. CDR3 bases: TGCACCAGCAGCCAATTCGGACAGGGGGACCGAGGCGGATTT. The encoded protein is CTSSQFGQGDRGGF.

The CDR3 nucleotides are TGTGCCAGCAGCTTATCGCTAGCGGGGGGATCCAGGGAGCTGTTTTTT. This gives the protein CASSLSLAGGSRELFF. This sequence joins TRBV7-2 and TRBJ2-2; the match to TRBD2 covers 11 bases. V lost 2 bases to trimming and J lost 9 bases; unmatched junction nucleotides: 8. Per the germline V gene, CDR1 is SGHTA and CDR2 is FQGNSA. CDR3 length: 16 amino acids.

The table lists this clone with a count of one. V usage is TRBV2 and J usage is TRBJ1-2, with 8 bases fitting TRBD1. The ends lost 6 bases at V and 2 bases at J; junction bases unmatched: 8. The length of the CDR3 is 15 residues. In germline, CDR1 is SNHLY, CDR2 FYNNEI. As DNA, the CDR3 is TGTGCCAGCAGCCCCGCCAGGGGGCACAACTATGGCTACACCTTC. It codes for CASSPARGHNYGYTF. The whole variable domain, remainder taken from reference TRBV2 and TRBJ1-2, is EPEVTQTPSHQVTQMGQEVILRCVPISNHLYFYWYRQILGQKVEFLVSFYNNEISEKSEIFDDQFSVERPDGSNFTLKIRSTKLEDSAMYFCASSPARGHNYGYTFGSGTRLTVV.

J is TRBJ2-1 and V is TRBV5-1; TRBD2 is a possible D gene (5 bases). This CDR3 is built from 14 residues. CDR1 is SGHRS, CDR2 YFSETQ, per germline. The V and J ends lost 5 bases and 3 bases respectively, with 12 bases between them. The CDR3 coding sequence is TGCGCCAGCAGTCAGGCTAGCCACTACAATGAGCAGTTCTTC. Its translation is CASSQASHYNEQFF.

V is TRBV3-1 (or the pseudogene TRBV3-2) and J is TRBJ1-6; a possible D gene is TRBD1 (5 bases). V was pared by 4 bases and J by 10 bases, with 17 bases between. In germline, CDR1 is LGHDT, CDR2 YNNKEL (reference sequence). There are 15 residues in the CDR3. CDR3 sequence (DNA): TGTGCCAGCAGCCTCACAGGAGCATCGAAGTCACCCCTCCACTTT. Its translation: CASSLTGASKSPLHF.

This rearrangement joins TRBV4-2 to TRBJ2-7; the match to TRBD1 covers 8 bases. V lost 0 bases and J lost 2; bases outside the gene matches: 3. The CDR3 consists of 15 residues. Germline V gives CDR1 LGHNA, CDR2 YNFKEQ. CDR3 DNA sequence: TGTGCCAGCAGCCAAGAGAGGACAGGGACCTACGAGCAGTACTTC. Amino acids: CASSQERTGTYEQYF.

The chain couples TRBV5-1 to TRBJ2-1; TRBD1 agrees at 10 bases. This CDR3 comprises 16 residues. J gave up 7 bases and V 4 bases, and 11 bases lay outside the gene matches. Germline-derived CDR1 and CDR2 are SGHRS and YFSETQ. CDR3 DNA: TGCGCCAGCAGCCCAATGTGGATGGGACAGGGGAATGAGCAGTTCTTC. Translated: CASSPMWMGQGNEQFF. The full variable domain, rest sourced from reference TRBV5-1 and TRBJ2-1, is KAGVTQTPRYLIKTRGQQVTLSCSPISGHRSVSWYQQTPGQGLQFLFEYFSETQRNKGNFPGRFSGRQFSNSRSEMNVSTLELGDSALYLCASSPMWMGQGNEQFFGPGTRLTVL.

The chain joins TRBV7-3 to TRBJ2-3; TRBD1 matches at 8 bases. Looked up from germline, CDR1 is SGHTA and CDR2 is FQGTGA. V lost 2 bases, J lost 2 bases, and 6 bases stayed unmatched. The CDR3 is made up of 16 amino acids. The CDR3 loop is CASSLGQGILTDTQYF. As DNA, the CDR3 is TGTGCCAGCAGCTTAGGACAGGGTATCCTCACAGATACGCAGTATTTT.

The V call is TRBV30, the J call TRBJ2-3; D perhaps matches TRBD2 (6 bases). Trimming pared 1 base from V and 5 bases from J, leaving 19 bases between. The CDR3 has 16 residues. Germline V lookup: CDR1 GTSNPN, CDR2 SVGIG (reference sequence). The CDR3: CAWSAPRGGMRDTQYF. In DNA form, the CDR3 reads TGTGCCTGGAGTGCCCCCCGAGGAGGGATGAGAGATACGCAGTATTTT.

The V call is TRBV29-1, the J call TRBJ2-1; 7 nucleotides match TRBD2. The CDR3 loop spans 13 amino acids. The germline V gene encodes CDR1 SQVTM and CDR2 ANQGSEA. The V and J ends lost 3 bases and 9 bases, in that order; junction bases with no gene match: 8. This CDR3 is CSVDGLGLSEQFF. CDR3 coding DNA: TGCAGCGTTGATGGACTAGGGCTAAGTGAGCAGTTCTTC.

The V call is TRBV5-1, the J call TRBJ2-5; tentative D call: TRBD1 (6 bases). The CDR3 runs to 13 residues. The V end lost 4 bases, the J end lost 5 bases, and 12 bases lay between the germline ends. Germline V gene data show CDR1 as SGHRS and CDR2 as YFSETQ. CDR3 bases: TGCGCCAGCAGCACAGGGTATGGGGAGACCCAGTACTTC. Encoded protein: CASSTGYGETQYF.

This chain joins TRBV20-1 and TRBJ1-1; D unclear. Trimming took 6 bases from V and 2 from J, leaving 7 bases between them. Germline V CDR1 and CDR2: DFQATT, SNEGSKA (reference sequence). This CDR3 has 11 residues. CDR3 sequence (DNA): TGCAGTGCCCGGTTTAACACTGAAGCTTTCTTT. This sequence encodes CSARFNTEAFF.

This chain links TRBV6-4 with TRBJ2-3; 10 bases are shared with TRBD1. The CDR3 extends over 14 amino acids. Unmatched junction bases numbered 5, after V lost 6 bases and J lost 5 bases. CDR1 and CDR2 (germline): MRHNA, SNTAGT. CDR3 in amino acids: CASSDRGLGDTQYF. The CDR3 nucleotides read TGTGCCAGCAGCGACAGGGGGCTAGGAGATACGCAGTATTTT.

A few counts support this clone. The genes are TRBV5-5 and TRBJ1-4, with 7 nucleotides matching TRBD1. Trimming cost V 2 bases and J 5 bases; bases outside gene matches: 6. CDR1 and CDR2 from the germline V gene are SGHKS and YYEKEE (reference sequence). The CDR3 totals 15 residues. The CDR3 nucleotides are TGTGCCAGCAGCTTAATAGGGGGCGAAAATGAAAAACTGTTTTTT. It encodes CASSLIGGENEKLFF.

V gene TRBV27 combines with J gene TRBJ1-2; 12 bases align to TRBD1. V lost 5 bases and J lost 3; bases outside the gene matches: 7. The germline gives CDR1 MNHEY, CDR2 SMNVEV (reference sequence). This CDR3 region has 16 residues. CDR3 coding DNA: TGTGCCAGCAGTCCGTGGGACAGGGGGCTTTACTATGGCTACACCTTC. Its protein product is CASSPWDRGLYYGYTF.

The CDR3: CASNRDRNTEAFF. The CDR3 region has the DNA TGTGCCAGCAACCGGGACAGGAACACTGAAGCTTTCTTT. The J gene is TRBJ1-1, the V gene TRBV18; 7 bases line up with TRBD1. The CDR3 loop spans 13 amino acids. In germline, CDR1 is KGHSH, CDR2 LQKENI. V lost 8 bases and J lost 1; bases outside the gene matches: 4.